This T cell receptor (beta chain) was sequenced during a study of cytomegalovirus exposure and HLA in healthy donors. V dropped 3 bases and J dropped 6 bases, with 20 bases sitting between them. This CDR3 contains 16 residues. CDR1 is KGHSH, CDR2 LQKENI, per germline. The assay was immunoSEQ multiplex PCR, and TCRdb's table has in-frame clones only and misses some. The sample shows about 88,000 clones, 84% of them seen only once. As concerns this clone: Antigen: not known.

General observations from the study: The authors listed 164 TCR beta chains as cytomegalovirus-associated. Despite most TCR sequences being rare, some public TCRs occurred in many donors.

The clonotype comes from a woman aged 18 to 35 in good health and CMV-seropositive. This rearrangement joins TRBV18 to TRBJ1-2, with a weak D call TRBD1 (5 bases). Sequenced: PBMCs. The CDR3 region has the DNA TGTGCCAGCTCACCCCTGGGGGGTGAGGTAAGAAATGGCTACACCTTC. This encodes CASSPLGGEVRNGYTF.